The T cell receptor beta chain described here comes from a study of blood T cell dynamics during melanoma immunotherapy. Study-level results: Disease-control patients' PBMC repertoires became either more clonal or more diverse at W3. The study could not tell melanoma-specific clones from general immune activation.

The CDR3 totals 15 residues. Unmatched junction bases numbered 8, after V lost 3 bases and J lost 8 bases. CDR1 and CDR2 (germline): MRHNA, SNTAGT. Documented time point: pre-treatment baseline. Sampling occurred pretreatment (T0) and at week 3 (W3), after cycle one of checkpoint blockade. Patients with prior systemic cancer treatment, concomitant immunosuppressants, or other active malignancies were excluded. About this clone itself: The antigen is unknown.

Only in-frame clones appear in the TCRdb table, and some are missing; sequencing was by immunoSEQ multiplex PCR. The sample holds some 9,800 clones, approximately 86% seen once. The rearrangement links TRBV6-4 to TRBJ2-1, with 9 bases fitting TRBD1. The source material was blood, sampled from a patient treated with checkpoint blockade. The source of this sequence is a human donor with melanoma. Here the CDR3 DNA reads TGTGCCAGCAGTGAGACAGGGGGTGGACAACATGAGCAGTTCTTC. Translation gives CASSETGGGQHEQFF.